The rows below give T cell receptor beta chains drawn from one sample of a study of cytomegalovirus exposure and HLA in healthy donors. The protocol was immunoSEQ multiplex PCR, while the TCRdb copy is restricted to in-frame clones and leaves out a portion. The sample carries hundreds of thousands of clones, approximately 83% recorded once. Sample: PBMCs. The receptors stem from a boy between 2 and 15 years old in good health and CMV-seronegative. Each CDR3 is given with its conserved first and last residue. D genes are given only for firm matches. Clone size is not always given. Where it is, it says once, few, many or a class for expanded clones.

TGTGCCACCCGACAGGAGAACGCTGAAGCTTTCTTT	CATRQENAEAFF	.	TRBJ1-1	TRBV10-3	.
TGTGCCAGCAGGGGGGGGCGCCTGTCCTACGAGCAGTACTTC	CASRGGRLSYEQYF	.	TRBJ2-7	TRBV2	.
TGTGCCATCAGTGAGTCCGGACAGGGCGACAATGAGCAGTTCTTC	CAISESGQGDNEQFF	.	TRBJ2-1	TRBV10-3	TRBD1
TGTGCCAGCAGTTTGGCTAGCGGGAGGAGCGAGCAGTACTTC	CASSLASGRSEQYF	.	TRBJ2-7	TRBV28	TRBD2
TGCGCCAGCAGCTTGGATAGGCAGGGGTCCTACGAGCAGTACTTC	CASSLDRQGSYEQYF	.	TRBJ2-7	TRBV5-1	.
TGTGCCAGCACCGGGACTAGCCCCTACAATGAGCAGTTCTTC	CASTGTSPYNEQFF	.	TRBJ2-1	TRBV7-9	TRBD2
TGTGCCAGCAGTGAAACTTCCACCGGGGAGCTGTTTTTT	CASSETSTGELFF	few	TRBJ2-2	TRBV6-1	.
TGTGCCAGTAGTGCCTCGACAGTTTCCTACGAGCAGTACTTC	CASSASTVSYEQYF	.	TRBJ2-7	TRBV19	.
TGTGCCAGCAGCTTATCCGGACAGAGATTCGCTGGAAACACCATATATTTT	CASSLSGQRFAGNTIYF	.	TRBJ1-3	TRBV11-2	.
TGTGCCAGTAGTCCGCGGGACCTGAACACTGAAGCTTTCTTT	CASSPRDLNTEAFF	.	TRBJ1-1	TRBV19	.
TGCAGCGTTTCGACTAGCGGGACCACCACAGATACGCAGTATTTT	CSVSTSGTTTDTQYF	.	TRBJ2-3	TRBV29-1	TRBD2
TGTGCCAGTAGGACCGAGGGCAGGGGGTCTGGTGAAGCTTTCTTT	CASRTEGRGSGEAFF	.	TRBJ1-1	TRBV19	TRBD1
TGCGCCAGCAGTGAAGGTTATCGGGCGGGCGAGCAGTACTTC	CASSEGYRAGEQYF	.	TRBJ2-7	TRBV10-2	.
TGTGCCAGCAGCGCCGGGACACCTATCTATGGCTACACCTTC	CASSAGTPIYGYTF	.	TRBJ1-2	TRBV5-5	.
TGTGCCAGCGGCAGACAGGGACGGGTGTCCTACGAGCAGTACTTC	CASGRQGRVSYEQYF	.	TRBJ2-7	TRBV7-8	TRBD1
TGTGCCTGGACATCCCCCCGCGGCACTGAAGCTTTCTTT	CAWTSPRGTEAFF	.	TRBJ1-1	TRBV30	.
TGTGCCAGCAGCCCCGCCAGCGGGAGTTTCTACGAGCAGTACTTC	CASSPASGSFYEQYF	.	TRBJ2-7	TRBV11-2	TRBD2
TGTGCCAGCAGTTACACCGGACTAGCGGGACACTACGAGCAGTACTTC	CASSYTGLAGHYEQYF	.	TRBJ2-7	TRBV6-5	TRBD2
TGTGCCAGCAGCAAAGGGACAGGGTTAAATGAAAAACTGTTTTTT	CASSKGTGLNEKLFF	.	TRBJ1-4	TRBV21-1	.
TGTGCCAGCCGGGACACCGGGGAGCTGTTTTTT	CASRDTGELFF	.	TRBJ2-2	TRBV7-9	.